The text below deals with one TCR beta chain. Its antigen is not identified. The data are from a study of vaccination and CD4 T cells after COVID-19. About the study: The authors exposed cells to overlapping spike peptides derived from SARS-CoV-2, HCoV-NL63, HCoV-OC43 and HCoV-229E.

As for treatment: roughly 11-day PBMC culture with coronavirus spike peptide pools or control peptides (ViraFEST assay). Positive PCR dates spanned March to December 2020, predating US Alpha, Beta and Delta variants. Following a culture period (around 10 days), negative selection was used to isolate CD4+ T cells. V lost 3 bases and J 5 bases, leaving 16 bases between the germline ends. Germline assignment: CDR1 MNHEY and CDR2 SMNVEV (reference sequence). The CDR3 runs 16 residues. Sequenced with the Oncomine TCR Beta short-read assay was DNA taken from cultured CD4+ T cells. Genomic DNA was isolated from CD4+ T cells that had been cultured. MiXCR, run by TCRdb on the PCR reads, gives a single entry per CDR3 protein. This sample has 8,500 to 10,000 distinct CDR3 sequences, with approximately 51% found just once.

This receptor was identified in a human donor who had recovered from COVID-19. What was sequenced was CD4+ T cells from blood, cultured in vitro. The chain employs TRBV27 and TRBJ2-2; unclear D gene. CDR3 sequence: CASSLLRTPWTGELFF. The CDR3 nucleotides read TGTGCCAGCAGTTTGTTGAGGACCCCGTGGACCGGGGAGCTGTTTTTT.